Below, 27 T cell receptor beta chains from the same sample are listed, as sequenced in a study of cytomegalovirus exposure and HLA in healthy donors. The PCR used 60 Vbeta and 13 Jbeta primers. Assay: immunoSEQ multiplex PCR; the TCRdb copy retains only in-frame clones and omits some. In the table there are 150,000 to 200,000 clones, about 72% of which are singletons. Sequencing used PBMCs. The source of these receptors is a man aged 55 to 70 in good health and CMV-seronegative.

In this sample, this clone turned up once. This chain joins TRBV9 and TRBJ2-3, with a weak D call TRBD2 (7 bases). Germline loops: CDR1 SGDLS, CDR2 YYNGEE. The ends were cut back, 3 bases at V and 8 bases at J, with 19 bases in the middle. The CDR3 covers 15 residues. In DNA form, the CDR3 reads TGTGCCAGCAGCGAAGAAGGGGGAGGGCGGGCTACGCAGTATTTT. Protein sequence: CASSEEGGGRATQYF.

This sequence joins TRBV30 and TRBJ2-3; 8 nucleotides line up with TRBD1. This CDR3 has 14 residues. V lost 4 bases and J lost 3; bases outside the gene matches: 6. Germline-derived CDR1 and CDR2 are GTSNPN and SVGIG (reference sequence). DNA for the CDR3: TGTGCCTGGATAAAAGACAGGGGAACAGATACGCAGTATTTT. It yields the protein CAWIKDRGTDTQYF.

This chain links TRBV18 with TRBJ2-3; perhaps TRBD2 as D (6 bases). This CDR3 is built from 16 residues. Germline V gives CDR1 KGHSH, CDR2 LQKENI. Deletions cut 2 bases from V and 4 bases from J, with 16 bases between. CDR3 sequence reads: CASSPFTGVGPDTQYF. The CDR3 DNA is TGTGCCAGCTCACCATTTACGGGGGTGGGACCAGATACGCAGTATTTT.

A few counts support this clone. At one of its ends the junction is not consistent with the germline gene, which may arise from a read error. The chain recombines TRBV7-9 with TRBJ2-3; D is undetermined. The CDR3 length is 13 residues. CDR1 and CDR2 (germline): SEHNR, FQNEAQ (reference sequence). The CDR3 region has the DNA TGTTCCAGCAGCTCTAGTGGAACAGATACGCAGTATTTT. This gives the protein CSSSSSGTDTQYF.

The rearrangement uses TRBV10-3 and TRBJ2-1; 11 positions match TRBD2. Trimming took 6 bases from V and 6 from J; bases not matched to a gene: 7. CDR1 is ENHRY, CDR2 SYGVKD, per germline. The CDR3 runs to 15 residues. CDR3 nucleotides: TGTGCCATCAGCGACCTAGCGGGAGGAATCAATGAGCAGTTCTTC. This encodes CAISDLAGGINEQFF.

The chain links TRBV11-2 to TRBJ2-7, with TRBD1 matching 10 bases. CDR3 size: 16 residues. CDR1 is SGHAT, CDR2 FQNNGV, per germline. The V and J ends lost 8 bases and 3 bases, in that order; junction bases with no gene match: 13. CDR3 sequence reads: CASGLLPGQGLYEQYF. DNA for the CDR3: TGTGCCAGCGGTCTTCTTCCGGGACAGGGGCTCTACGAGCAGTACTTC.

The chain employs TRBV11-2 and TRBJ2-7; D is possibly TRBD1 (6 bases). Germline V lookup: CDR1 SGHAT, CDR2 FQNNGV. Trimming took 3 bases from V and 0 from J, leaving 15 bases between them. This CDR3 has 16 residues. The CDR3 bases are TGTGCCAGCAGCTTCCTCGGACAGCTTTCCTCCTACGAGCAGTACTTC. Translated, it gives CASSFLGQLSSYEQYF.

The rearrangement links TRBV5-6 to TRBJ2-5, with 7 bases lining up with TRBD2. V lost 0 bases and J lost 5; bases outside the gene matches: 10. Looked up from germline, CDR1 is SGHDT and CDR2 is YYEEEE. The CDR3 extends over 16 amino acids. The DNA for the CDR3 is TGTGCCAGCAGCTTGGGGTCGGGGAGGGGAGAGGAGACCCAGTACTTC. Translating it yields CASSLGSGRGEETQYF.

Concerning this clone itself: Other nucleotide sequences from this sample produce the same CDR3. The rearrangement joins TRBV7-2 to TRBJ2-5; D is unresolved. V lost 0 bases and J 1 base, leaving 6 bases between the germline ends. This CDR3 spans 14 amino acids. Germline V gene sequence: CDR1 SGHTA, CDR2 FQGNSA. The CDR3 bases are TGTGCCAGCAGCTTAGCAAACAGCCAAGAGACCCAGTACTTC. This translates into CASSLANSQETQYF.

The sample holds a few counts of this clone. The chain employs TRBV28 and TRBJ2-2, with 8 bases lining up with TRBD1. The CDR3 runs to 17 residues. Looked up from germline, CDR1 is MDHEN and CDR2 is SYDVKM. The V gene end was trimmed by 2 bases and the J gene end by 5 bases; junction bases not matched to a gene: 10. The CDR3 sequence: CASSLNRFRGRTGELFF. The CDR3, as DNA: TGTGCCAGCAGTTTAAACCGGTTCAGGGGGCGAACCGGGGAGCTGTTTTTT.

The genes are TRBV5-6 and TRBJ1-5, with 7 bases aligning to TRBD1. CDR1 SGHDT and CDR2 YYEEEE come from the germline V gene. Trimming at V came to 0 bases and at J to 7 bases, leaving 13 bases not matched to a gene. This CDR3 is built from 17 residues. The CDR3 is CASSLGRRRGEGQPQHF. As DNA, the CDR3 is TGTGCCAGCAGCTTGGGTCGTCGCAGGGGGGAAGGCCAGCCCCAGCATTTT.

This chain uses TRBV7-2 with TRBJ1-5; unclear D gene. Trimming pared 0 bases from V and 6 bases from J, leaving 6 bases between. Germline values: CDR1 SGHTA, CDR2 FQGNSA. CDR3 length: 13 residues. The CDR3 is CASSLAETQPQHF. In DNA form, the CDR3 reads TGTGCCAGCAGCTTAGCGGAGACTCAGCCCCAGCATTTT.

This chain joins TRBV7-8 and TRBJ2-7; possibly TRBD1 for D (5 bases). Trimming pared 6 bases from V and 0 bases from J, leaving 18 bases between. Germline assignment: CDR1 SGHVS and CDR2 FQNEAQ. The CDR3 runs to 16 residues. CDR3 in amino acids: CASSSPRGRPSYEQYF. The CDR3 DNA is TGTGCCAGCAGTTCCCCTAGGGGCAGGCCCTCCTACGAGCAGTACTTC.

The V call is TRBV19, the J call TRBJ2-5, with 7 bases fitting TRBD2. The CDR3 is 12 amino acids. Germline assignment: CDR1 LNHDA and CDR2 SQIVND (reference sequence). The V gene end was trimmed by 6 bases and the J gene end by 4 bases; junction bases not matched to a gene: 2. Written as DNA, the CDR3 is TGTGCCAGTAGGTTAGCGGGAGAGACCCAGTACTTC. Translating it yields CASRLAGETQYF.

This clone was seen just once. CDR3 in amino acids: CASSLRDGGTEAFF. In DNA, the CDR3 is TGTGCCAGCAGCTTACGGGACGGGGGAACTGAAGCTTTCTTT. The chain links TRBV11-2 to TRBJ1-1, with a weak D call TRBD1 (5 bases). This CDR3 spans 14 amino acids. Germline lookup yields CDR1 SGHAT and CDR2 FQNNGV. V dropped 2 bases and J dropped 5 bases, with 12 bases sitting between them.

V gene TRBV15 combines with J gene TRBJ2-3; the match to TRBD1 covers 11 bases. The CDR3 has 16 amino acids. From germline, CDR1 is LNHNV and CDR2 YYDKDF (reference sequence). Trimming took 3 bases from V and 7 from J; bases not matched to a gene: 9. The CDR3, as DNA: TGTGCCACCAGCAGTACCGGGACAGGGGGTAAACATACGCAGTATTTT. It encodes CATSSTGTGGKHTQYF.

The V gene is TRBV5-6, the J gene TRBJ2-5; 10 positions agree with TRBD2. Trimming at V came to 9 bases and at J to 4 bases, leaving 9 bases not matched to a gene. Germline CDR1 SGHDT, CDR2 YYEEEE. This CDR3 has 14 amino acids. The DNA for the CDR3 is TGTGCCACTGAGCGGGAGGGTCGGGGAGAGACCCAGTACTTC. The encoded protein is CATEREGRGETQYF.

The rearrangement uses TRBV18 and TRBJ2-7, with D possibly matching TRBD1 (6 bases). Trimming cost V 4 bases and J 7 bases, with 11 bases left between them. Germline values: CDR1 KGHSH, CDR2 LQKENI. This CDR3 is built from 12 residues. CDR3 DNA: TGTGCCAGCTCACGGGACCAGGGGGAGCAGTACTTC. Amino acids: CASSRDQGEQYF.

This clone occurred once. CDR3 coding DNA: TGTGCCAGCTCCGAGATGGACAATGAGCAGTTCTTC. Translated, it gives CASSEMDNEQFF. J is TRBJ2-1 and V is TRBV18, with D hard to call. V lost 6 bases, J lost 5 bases, and 8 bases lay in between. This CDR3 region has 12 residues. CDR1 is KGHSH, CDR2 LQKENI, per germline.

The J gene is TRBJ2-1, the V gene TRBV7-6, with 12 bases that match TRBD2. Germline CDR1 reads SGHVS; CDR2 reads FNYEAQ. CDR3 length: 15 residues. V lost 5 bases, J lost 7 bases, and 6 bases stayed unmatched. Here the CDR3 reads CASSPSGGAGNEQFF. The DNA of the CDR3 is TGTGCCAGCAGCCCTAGCGGGGGGGCTGGGAATGAGCAGTTCTTC.

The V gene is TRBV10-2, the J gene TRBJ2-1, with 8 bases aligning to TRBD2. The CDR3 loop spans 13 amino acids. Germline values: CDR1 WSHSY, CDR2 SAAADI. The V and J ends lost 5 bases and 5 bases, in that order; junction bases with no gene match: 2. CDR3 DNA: TGCGCCAGCAGTAGCGGGAGCCACAATGAGCAGTTCTTC. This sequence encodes CASSSGSHNEQFF.

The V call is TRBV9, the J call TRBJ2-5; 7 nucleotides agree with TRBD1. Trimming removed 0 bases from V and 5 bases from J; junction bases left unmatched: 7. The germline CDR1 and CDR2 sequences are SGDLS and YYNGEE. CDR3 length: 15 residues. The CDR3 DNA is TGTGCCAGCAGCGTAGTGGGGACCAGGGGGGAGACCCAGTACTTC. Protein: CASSVVGTRGETQYF. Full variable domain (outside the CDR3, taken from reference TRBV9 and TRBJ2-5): DSGVTQTPKHLITATGQRVTLRCSPRSGDLSVYWYQQSLDQGLQFLIQYYNGEERAKGNILERFSAQQFPDLHSELNLSSLELGDSALYFCASSVVGTRGETQYFGPGTRLLVL.

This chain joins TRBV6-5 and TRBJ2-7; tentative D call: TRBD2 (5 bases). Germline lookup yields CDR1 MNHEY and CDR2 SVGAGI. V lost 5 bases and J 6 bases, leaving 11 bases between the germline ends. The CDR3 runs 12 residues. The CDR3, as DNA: TGTGCCAGCAGTCCGCGAGAGGGCGAGCAGTACTTC. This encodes CASSPREGEQYF.

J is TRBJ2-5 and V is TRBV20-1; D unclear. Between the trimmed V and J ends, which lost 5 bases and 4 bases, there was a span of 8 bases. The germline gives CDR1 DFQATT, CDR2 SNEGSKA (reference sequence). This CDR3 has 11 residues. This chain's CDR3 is CSAEHSETQYF. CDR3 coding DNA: TGCAGTGCTGAGCACTCAGAGACCCAGTACTTC.

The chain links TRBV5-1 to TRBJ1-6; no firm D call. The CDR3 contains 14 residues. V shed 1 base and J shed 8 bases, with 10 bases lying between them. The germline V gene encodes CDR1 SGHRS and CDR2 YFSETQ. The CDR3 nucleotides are TGCGCCAGCAGCTTGTCTGGGCCAGATTCACCCCTCCACTTT. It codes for CASSLSGPDSPLHF.

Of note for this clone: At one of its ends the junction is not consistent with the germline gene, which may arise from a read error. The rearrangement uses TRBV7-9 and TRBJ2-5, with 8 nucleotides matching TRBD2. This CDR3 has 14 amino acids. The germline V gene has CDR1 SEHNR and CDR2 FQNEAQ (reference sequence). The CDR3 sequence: CASSSGLDQETQYF. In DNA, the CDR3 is TGTGCCAGCAGCTCGGGACTAGACCAAGAGACTCAGTACTTC.

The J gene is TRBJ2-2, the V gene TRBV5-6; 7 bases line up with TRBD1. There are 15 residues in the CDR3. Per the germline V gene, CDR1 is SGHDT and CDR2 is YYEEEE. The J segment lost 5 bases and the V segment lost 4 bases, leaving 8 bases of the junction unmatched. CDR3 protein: CASSTLDRVTGELFF. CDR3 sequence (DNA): TGTGCCAGCAGCACCCTAGACAGGGTAACCGGGGAGCTGTTTTTT.